One and the same sample provided the 10 T cell receptor beta chains below, sequenced in a study of cytomegalovirus exposure and HLA in healthy donors. PCR amplification relied on 60 Vbeta primers (plus 13 Jbeta primers). Profiled with immunoSEQ multiplex PCR; TCRdb holds only in-frame clones, not every one. Here the sample spans approximately 130,000 clones, about 80% being singletons. Sample: PBMCs. These receptors all stem from a woman in her 40s in good health and CMV-seronegative.

This chain uses TRBV10-3 with TRBJ1-2, with unresolved D. V dropped 0 bases and J dropped 5 bases, with 10 bases sitting between them. The CDR3 has 14 amino acids. Germline V gene data show CDR1 as ENHRY and CDR2 as SYGVKD. The CDR3 DNA reads as TGTGCCATCAGTGAGTCGGCAGGTTCTTATGGCTACACCTTC. Its translation is CAISESAGSYGYTF.

The chain links TRBV7-2 to TRBJ2-1; TRBD2 aligns across 14 bases. Unmatched junction bases numbered 4, after V lost 4 bases and J lost 8 bases. CDR3 length: 15 residues. Looked up from germline, CDR1 is SGHTA and CDR2 is FQGNSA. CDR3 coding DNA: TGTGCCAGCAGCTGGACTAGCGGGGGGCCGGATGAGCAGTTCTTC. Protein: CASSWTSGGPDEQFF.

This sequence joins TRBV7-9 and TRBJ2-5; weak D call: TRBD2 (6 bases). The CDR3 spans 14 residues. Germline V gene data show CDR1 as SEHNR and CDR2 as FQNEAQ (reference sequence). V was cut by 5 bases and J by 4 bases, with 14 bases left in between. DNA of the CDR3: TGTGCCAGCAGCAAACTAGCCCCGCCAGAGACCCAGTACTTC. Its translation: CASSKLAPPETQYF.

V gene TRBV6-1 combines with J gene TRBJ2-7; 9 bases match TRBD1. With V trimmed by 6 bases and J by 6 bases, 6 bases remained unmatched. The CDR3 is 13 amino acids. Germline values: CDR1 MNHNS, CDR2 SASEGT. In DNA form, the CDR3 reads TGTGCCAGCAGACCCGGACAGGGGCCCGAGCAGTACTTC. Amino acids: CASRPGQGPEQYF.

The chain joins TRBV5-1 to TRBJ1-2; 9 nucleotides agree with TRBD1. The CDR3 runs 14 residues. V lost 7 bases to trimming and J lost 7 bases; unmatched junction nucleotides: 11. Per the germline V gene, CDR1 is SGHRS and CDR2 is YFSETQ. The CDR3 region is CASRQETGGGGYTF. The CDR3 DNA reads TGCGCCAGCCGCCAGGAGACAGGGGGTGGTGGCTACACCTTC. Looking up the rest from reference TRBV5-1 and TRBJ1-2 gives the full variable domain: KAGVTQTPRYLIKTRGQQVTLSCSPISGHRSVSWYQQTPGQGLQFLFEYFSETQRNKGNFPGRFSGRQFSNSRSEMNVSTLELGDSALYLCASRQETGGGGYTFGSGTRLTVV.

The genes are TRBV7-9 and TRBJ1-4; the D gene is possibly TRBD1 (6 bases). The V gene's germline CDR1 is SEHNR and CDR2 FQNEAQ (reference sequence). V shed 1 base and J shed 6 bases, with 12 bases lying between them. CDR3 length: 15 amino acids. CDR3 nucleotide sequence: TGTGCCAGCAGCTTAGACCGCCAGGGGCATGAAAAACTGTTTTTT. This codes for CASSLDRQGHEKLFF.

In this sample, this clone turned up a few times. The chain uses TRBV5-1 and TRBJ1-1, with 7 bases fitting TRBD1. CDR1 is SGHRS, CDR2 YFSETQ, per germline. With V trimmed by 8 bases and J by 1 base, 5 bases remained unmatched. This CDR3 comprises 13 residues. CDR3 residues: CASNRGGNTEAFF. In DNA, the CDR3 is TGCGCCAGTAACAGGGGTGGGAACACTGAAGCTTTCTTT.

This clone has more than one count but fewer than ten. The CDR3 DNA reads TGCGCCAGCAGCCCAGGACAGCCTGGGGCCAACGTCCTGACTTTC. Protein sequence: CASSPGQPGANVLTF. V gene TRBV5-1 combines with J gene TRBJ2-6; D might be TRBD1 (6 bases). The CDR3 covers 15 residues. Germline CDR1 reads SGHRS; CDR2 reads YFSETQ. V lost 4 bases to trimming and J lost 2 bases, with 10 bases between them.

V gene TRBV5-1 combines with J gene TRBJ2-1; D ambiguous. Trimming took off 6 bases at V and 7 bases at J, with 11 bases between the two ends. This CDR3 spans 12 amino acids. Germline V gene lookup returns CDR1 SGHRS and CDR2 YFSETQ. The CDR3 reads CASTHRSNEQFF. The CDR3 DNA is TGCGCCAGCACCCATCGGAGTAATGAGCAGTTCTTC.

DNA for the CDR3: TGTGCCAGCAGTTTCCCACAGGCCTCTGGGGCCAACGTCCTGACTTTC. Protein sequence: CASSFPQASGANVLTF. The chain combines TRBV28 with TRBJ2-6, with D maybe TRBD1 (5 bases). The V end lost 3 bases, the J end lost 0 bases, and 9 bases lay between the germline ends. The germline V gene has CDR1 MDHEN and CDR2 SYDVKM. The CDR3 sequence is 16 residues long. The whole variable domain, filled in from reference TRBV28 and TRBJ2-6, reads DVKVTQSSRYLVKRTGEKVFLECVQDMDHENMFWYRQDPGLGLRLIYFSYDVKMKEKGDIPEGYSVSREKKERFSLILESASTNQTSMYLCASSFPQASGANVLTFGAGSRLTVL.